Below are 30 T cell receptor beta chains sequenced from a single sample in a study of blood T cell repertoires in COVID-19. Using immunoSEQ multiplex PCR, the repertoire was profiled, and TCRdb retains in-frame clones only, with some absent. Of around 270,000 clones in the sample, 88% are singletons; the top ten hold around 3%. Input material: PBMCs or T cells enriched from blood (not recorded which). Source of these receptors: a woman aged 40 to 50 who had been exposed to COVID-19.

V gene TRBV3-1 (or the pseudogene TRBV3-2) combines with J gene TRBJ2-1; weak D call: TRBD2 (7 bases). CDR3 length: 19 residues. Germline CDR1 and CDR2: LGHDT and YNNKEL (reference sequence). The germline V and J ends were trimmed by 3 bases and 0 bases, with 21 bases remaining between them. This CDR3 reads CASSHRGRERGGSYNEQFF. As DNA, the CDR3 is TGTGCCAGCAGCCACCGAGGCAGAGAAAGGGGGGGCTCCTACAATGAGCAGTTCTTC.

This chain's CDR3 is CASSPRQGPGYGYTF. Written as DNA, the CDR3 is TGTGCCAGCAGCCCCCGACAGGGGCCTGGCTATGGCTACACCTTC. The rearrangement uses TRBV7-2 and TRBJ1-2; 8 bases line up with TRBD1. The CDR3 runs to 15 residues. CDR1 is SGHTA, CDR2 FQGNSA, per germline. Trimming took 5 bases from V and 4 from J; bases not matched to a gene: 9.

The chain has TRBV27 and TRBJ2-1; 10 bases line up with TRBD2. Germline CDR1 MNHEY, CDR2 SMNVEV (reference sequence). V was pared by 5 bases and J by 8 bases, with 9 bases of the junction left unmatched. This CDR3 has 15 amino acids. The CDR3 nucleotides are TGTGCCAGCAGTCCTTGGGCTAGCGGGAGCCATGAGCAGTTCTTC. Translating it yields CASSPWASGSHEQFF.

This chain links TRBV10-2 with TRBJ2-6; perhaps TRBD1 as D (5 bases). This CDR3 is built from 17 residues. Germline CDR1 WSHSY, CDR2 SAAADI. The ends were cut back, 3 bases at V and 0 bases at J, with 12 bases in the middle. CDR3 sequence: CASSDDTGSSGANVLTF. The DNA for the CDR3 is TGCGCCAGCAGTGATGATACAGGCAGCTCTGGGGCCAACGTCCTGACTTTC.

The gene calls are TRBV13 and TRBJ2-3, with 8 bases identical to TRBD2. The V gene's germline CDR1 is PRHDT and CDR2 FYEKMQ (reference sequence). Losses at the gene ends were 5 bases for V and 4 bases for J; bases not matched to a gene: 8. The length of the CDR3 is 15 residues. The CDR3 DNA sequence: TGTGCCAGCAGCCCCTATGGACTAGCATCAGATACGCAGTATTTT. This translates into CASSPYGLASDTQYF.

The chain links TRBV4-1 to TRBJ1-2; D is undetermined. Trimming pared 1 base from V and 5 bases from J, leaving 8 bases between. The CDR3 covers 13 residues. Germline lookup yields CDR1 MGHRA and CDR2 YSYEKL. This chain's CDR3 is CASSQGFGYGYTF. DNA of the CDR3: TGCGCCAGCAGCCAAGGCTTCGGGTATGGCTACACCTTC.

The chain recombines TRBV3-1 (or the pseudogene TRBV3-2) with TRBJ2-7, with D tentatively TRBD2 (5 bases). Per germline, CDR1 LGHDT and CDR2 YNNKEL (reference sequence). This CDR3 is 14 amino acids long. V gave up 1 base and J gave up 1 base, with 8 bases separating them. The CDR3 bases are TGTGCCAGCAGCCAAGGGACTCATTCCTACGAGCAGTACTTC. Residues: CASSQGTHSYEQYF.

A single count supports this clone. The rearrangement uses TRBV25-1 and TRBJ1-2; maybe TRBD1 (6 bases). The CDR3 spans 12 residues. Per the germline V gene, CDR1 is MGHDK and CDR2 is SYGVNS. Trimming took 2 bases from V and 5 from J, leaving 6 bases between them. CDR3 sequence reads: CASSEGQYGYTF. CDR3 DNA: TGTGCCAGCAGTGAAGGACAGTATGGCTACACCTTC.

This chain links TRBV28 with TRBJ1-1; 10 nucleotides align to TRBD1. J gave up 8 bases and V 3 bases, and 12 bases lay outside the gene matches. CDR3 length: 16 residues. From germline, CDR1 is MDHEN and CDR2 SYDVKM. CDR3 region: CASSLRAGTGVGEAFF. CDR3 nucleotide sequence: TGTGCCAGCAGTTTGAGGGCTGGGACAGGGGTCGGCGAAGCTTTCTTT.

This chain links TRBV9 with TRBJ2-7; TRBD2 might be the D (6 bases). The V end was cut by 0 bases, the J end by 3 bases, with 10 bases between. Looked up from germline, CDR1 is SGDLS and CDR2 is YYNGEE. This CDR3 has 14 amino acids. The CDR3: CASSVGDSRYEQYF. CDR3 bases: TGTGCCAGCAGCGTAGGGGACTCCCGCTACGAGCAGTACTTC.

The chain has TRBV7-8 and TRBJ1-6, with TRBD1 identical over 7 bases. Germline V CDR1 and CDR2: SGHVS, FQNEAQ. V lost 3 bases and J lost 7; bases outside the gene matches: 12. The CDR3 extends over 17 amino acids. The CDR3 loop is CASSFGRGQGVNSPLHF. The CDR3 DNA follows: TGTGCCAGCAGCTTCGGAAGGGGGCAGGGGGTGAATTCACCCCTCCACTTT.

This chain joins TRBV6-5 and TRBJ2-2, with D tentatively TRBD1 (5 bases). The CDR3 spans 14 residues. With 6 bases removed from V and 2 bases from J, the gap between germline ends came to 10 bases. The germline V gene encodes CDR1 MNHEY and CDR2 SVGAGI. In DNA, the CDR3 is TGTGCCAGCAGCCGCGACAGAAACACCGGGGAGCTGTTTTTT. Its translation: CASSRDRNTGELFF.

This clone occurred a few times. The chain carries TRBV6-2 or TRBV6-3 and TRBJ2-1; 8 nucleotides align to TRBD2. The CDR3 extends over 14 amino acids. Germline V CDR1 and CDR2: MNHEY, SVGEGT. V trimming: 6 bases; J trimming: 5 bases; junction bases outside the gene matches: 6. CDR3 sequence (DNA): TGTGCCAGCAGCCGTAGCGGGATCGACAATGAGCAGTTCTTC. Its translation: CASSRSGIDNEQFF.

The chain employs TRBV18 and TRBJ2-1; maybe TRBD2 (5 bases). The CDR3 consists of 16 residues. V was pared by 3 bases and J by 0 bases, with 12 bases between. In germline, CDR1 is KGHSH, CDR2 LQKENI. The CDR3 sequence: CASSPGIGISYNEQFF. In nucleotides, the CDR3 is TGTGCCAGCTCACCTGGCATCGGGATCTCCTACAATGAGCAGTTCTTC. The whole variable domain, filled in from reference TRBV18 and TRBJ2-1, reads NAGVMQNPRHLVRRRGQEARLRCSPMKGHSHVYWYRQLPEEGLKFMVYLQKENIIDESGMPKERFSAEFPKEGPSILRIQQVVRGDSAAYFCASSPGIGISYNEQFFGPGTRLTVL.

J is TRBJ2-5 and V is TRBV7-3; 10 nucleotides align to TRBD1. The germline CDR1 and CDR2 sequences are SGHTA and FQGTGA. The V segment lost 0 bases and the J segment 5 bases; nucleotides outside the gene matches: 3. The CDR3 is made up of 15 amino acids. For the CDR3, the DNA is TGTGCCAGCAGCTTAACGACAGGGGGCTCGGAGACCCAGTACTTC. Residues: CASSLTTGGSETQYF.

CDR3 coding DNA: TGCGCCAGCAGCCAAGGGACAGGGAGGGGTGAAAAACTGTTTTTT. It yields the protein CASSQGTGRGEKLFF. This chain joins TRBV4-1 and TRBJ1-4, with 8 nucleotides matching TRBD1. This CDR3 is built from 15 residues. Germline V lookup: CDR1 MGHRA, CDR2 YSYEKL. Losses at the gene ends were 1 base for V and 7 bases for J; bases not matched to a gene: 5.

The chain links TRBV29-1 to TRBJ1-2; D perhaps matches TRBD1 (5 bases). With 0 bases removed from V and 9 bases from J, the gap between germline ends came to 11 bases. Germline CDR1 is SQVTM and CDR2 is ANQGSEA. This CDR3 region has 12 residues. CDR3 loop: CSVEDYQGSYTF. In DNA, the CDR3 is TGCAGCGTTGAAGACTACCAGGGAAGCTACACCTTC.

In the case of this clone: This sample also contains other DNA sequences that code for the same CDR3. This chain joins TRBV9 and TRBJ1-6; TRBD1 matches at 8 bases. In germline, CDR1 is SGDLS, CDR2 YYNGEE. This CDR3 has 15 residues. With 0 bases clipped from V and 7 bases from J, the junction kept 3 bases outside the gene matches. This CDR3 is CASSVDRGKNSPLHF. In DNA form, the CDR3 reads TGTGCCAGCAGCGTAGACAGGGGGAAAAATTCACCCCTCCACTTT. The complete variable domain, with remaining parts taken from reference TRBV9 and TRBJ1-6, reads DSGVTQTPKHLITATGQRVTLRCSPRSGDLSVYWYQQSLDQGLQFLIQYYNGEERAKGNILERFSAQQFPDLHSELNLSSLELGDSALYFCASSVDRGKNSPLHFGNGTRLTVT.

The V gene is TRBV15, the J gene TRBJ2-5; 10 positions match TRBD2. The germline gives CDR1 LNHNV, CDR2 YYDKDF (reference sequence). V gave up 1 base and J gave up 5 bases; unmatched junction bases: 4. This CDR3 region has 15 residues. CDR3 sequence: CATSRVGSGGETQYF. In DNA form, the CDR3 reads TGTGCCACCAGCAGAGTGGGTAGCGGGGGGGAGACCCAGTACTTC.

The J gene is TRBJ2-1, the V gene TRBV27; D is ambiguous. The CDR3 covers 13 residues. Germline assignment: CDR1 MNHEY and CDR2 SMNVEV (reference sequence). V was cut by 7 bases and J by 1 base, with 8 bases left in between. The CDR3 loop is CASTSTSYNEQFF. CDR3 nucleotide sequence: TGTGCCAGCACCTCAACATCCTACAATGAGCAGTTCTTC.

The chain is built from TRBV5-4 and TRBJ2-5; maybe TRBD1 (5 bases). CDR3 size: 15 residues. CDR1 and CDR2 from the germline V gene are SGHNT and YYREEE (reference sequence). Between the trimmed V and J ends, which lost 0 bases and 2 bases, there was a span of 11 bases. In DNA form, the CDR3 reads TGTGCCAGCAGCTTGGGGGGCGTGGCTCAAGAGACCCAGTACTTC. This sequence encodes CASSLGGVAQETQYF.

The V and J genes are TRBV6-2 or TRBV6-3 and TRBJ1-1; D remains unclear. V dropped 6 bases and J dropped 0 bases, with 20 bases sitting between them. CDR3 size: 17 residues. Germline V gene lookup returns CDR1 MNHEY and CDR2 SVGEGT. CDR3 DNA sequence: TGTGCCAGCAGCCTTCTACAGCCCTCCCCCATGAACACTGAAGCTTTCTTT. It encodes CASSLLQPSPMNTEAFF.

This clone came up a few times. V is TRBV13 and J is TRBJ2-4, with 13 bases fitting TRBD2. V lost 1 base and J lost 5; bases outside the gene matches: 11. CDR1 is PRHDT and CDR2 is FYEKMQ in the germline V gene (reference sequence). The CDR3 is 19 amino acids. This chain's CDR3 is CASSLAVRTSGRGENIQYF. CDR3 coding DNA: TGTGCCAGCAGCTTAGCGGTTAGGACTAGCGGGAGAGGTGAAAACATTCAGTACTTC. The full variable domain, with the rest looked up from reference TRBV13 and TRBJ2-4, is AAGVIQSPRHLIKEKRETATLKCYPIPRHDTVYWYQQGPGQDPQFLISFYEKMQSDKGSIPDRFSAQQFSDYHSELNMSSLELGDSALYFCASSLAVRTSGRGENIQYFGAGTRLSVL.

This chain links TRBV24-1 with TRBJ2-2, with a possible D match to TRBD1 (6 bases). V lost 7 bases, J lost 1 base, and 12 bases lay in between. CDR3 size: 15 residues. CDR1 is KGHDR, CDR2 SFDVKD, per germline. CDR3 DNA sequence: TGTGCCACCAGAGGACCGGGACAGAACACCGGGGAGCTGTTTTTT. Its translation: CATRGPGQNTGELFF.

This clone was counted once. The chain combines TRBV18 with TRBJ1-1; D is ambiguous. The CDR3 extends over 14 amino acids. V gave up 3 bases and J gave up 1 base, with 9 bases separating them. The germline gives CDR1 KGHSH, CDR2 LQKENI. CDR3 loop: CASSPTAGNTEAFF. The DNA for the CDR3 is TGTGCCAGCTCACCGACGGCGGGGAACACTGAAGCTTTCTTT.

The chain combines TRBV11-2 with TRBJ2-3; D not certain. Germline lookup yields CDR1 SGHAT and CDR2 FQNNGV. CDR3 size: 12 residues. V was pared by 5 bases and J by 2 bases, with 5 bases between. In nucleotides, the CDR3 is TGTGCCAGCAGCCAGTACACAGATACGCAGTATTTT. Its protein product is CASSQYTDTQYF.

The V gene is TRBV6-5, the J gene TRBJ2-1; 10 bases map to TRBD2. Trimming removed 6 bases from V and 5 bases from J; junction bases left unmatched: 7. The CDR3 extends over 15 amino acids. CDR1 is MNHEY and CDR2 is SVGAGI in the germline V gene. The CDR3 is CASRPGTSEDNEQFF. CDR3 DNA sequence: TGTGCCAGCAGACCCGGGACTAGCGAAGACAATGAGCAGTTCTTC.

This sequence joins TRBV5-1 and TRBJ1-2, with TRBD1 identical over 9 bases. J was trimmed by 6 bases and V by 4 bases; bases with no gene match: 13. The CDR3 is 16 residues long. The germline V gene encodes CDR1 SGHRS and CDR2 YFSETQ. The CDR3 loop reads CASSLEMTGTGHGYTF. CDR3 bases: TGCGCCAGCAGCCTCGAAATGACCGGGACAGGGCATGGCTACACCTTC.

V gene TRBV5-4 combines with J gene TRBJ1-6; D possibly corresponds to TRBD1 (6 bases). Trimming took 4 bases from V and 4 from J, leaving 15 bases between them. Germline V gene data show CDR1 as SGHNT and CDR2 as YYREEE (reference sequence). The CDR3 has 16 residues. The CDR3 DNA reads as TGTGCCAGCAGCCGGGGGGGCCGACAGTATAATTCACCCCTCCACTTT. This codes for CASSRGGRQYNSPLHF.

This clone was detected only once. A junction boundary mismatches the germline segment, possibly from a read error. CDR3 protein: CASSFELSGNTIYF. In DNA, the CDR3 is TGTGCCAGCAGCTTCGAACTCTCTGGAAACACCATATATTTT. The chain has TRBV5-1 and TRBJ1-3; D uncertain. Germline V gives CDR1 SGHRS, CDR2 YFSETQ. This CDR3 is 14 amino acids long.